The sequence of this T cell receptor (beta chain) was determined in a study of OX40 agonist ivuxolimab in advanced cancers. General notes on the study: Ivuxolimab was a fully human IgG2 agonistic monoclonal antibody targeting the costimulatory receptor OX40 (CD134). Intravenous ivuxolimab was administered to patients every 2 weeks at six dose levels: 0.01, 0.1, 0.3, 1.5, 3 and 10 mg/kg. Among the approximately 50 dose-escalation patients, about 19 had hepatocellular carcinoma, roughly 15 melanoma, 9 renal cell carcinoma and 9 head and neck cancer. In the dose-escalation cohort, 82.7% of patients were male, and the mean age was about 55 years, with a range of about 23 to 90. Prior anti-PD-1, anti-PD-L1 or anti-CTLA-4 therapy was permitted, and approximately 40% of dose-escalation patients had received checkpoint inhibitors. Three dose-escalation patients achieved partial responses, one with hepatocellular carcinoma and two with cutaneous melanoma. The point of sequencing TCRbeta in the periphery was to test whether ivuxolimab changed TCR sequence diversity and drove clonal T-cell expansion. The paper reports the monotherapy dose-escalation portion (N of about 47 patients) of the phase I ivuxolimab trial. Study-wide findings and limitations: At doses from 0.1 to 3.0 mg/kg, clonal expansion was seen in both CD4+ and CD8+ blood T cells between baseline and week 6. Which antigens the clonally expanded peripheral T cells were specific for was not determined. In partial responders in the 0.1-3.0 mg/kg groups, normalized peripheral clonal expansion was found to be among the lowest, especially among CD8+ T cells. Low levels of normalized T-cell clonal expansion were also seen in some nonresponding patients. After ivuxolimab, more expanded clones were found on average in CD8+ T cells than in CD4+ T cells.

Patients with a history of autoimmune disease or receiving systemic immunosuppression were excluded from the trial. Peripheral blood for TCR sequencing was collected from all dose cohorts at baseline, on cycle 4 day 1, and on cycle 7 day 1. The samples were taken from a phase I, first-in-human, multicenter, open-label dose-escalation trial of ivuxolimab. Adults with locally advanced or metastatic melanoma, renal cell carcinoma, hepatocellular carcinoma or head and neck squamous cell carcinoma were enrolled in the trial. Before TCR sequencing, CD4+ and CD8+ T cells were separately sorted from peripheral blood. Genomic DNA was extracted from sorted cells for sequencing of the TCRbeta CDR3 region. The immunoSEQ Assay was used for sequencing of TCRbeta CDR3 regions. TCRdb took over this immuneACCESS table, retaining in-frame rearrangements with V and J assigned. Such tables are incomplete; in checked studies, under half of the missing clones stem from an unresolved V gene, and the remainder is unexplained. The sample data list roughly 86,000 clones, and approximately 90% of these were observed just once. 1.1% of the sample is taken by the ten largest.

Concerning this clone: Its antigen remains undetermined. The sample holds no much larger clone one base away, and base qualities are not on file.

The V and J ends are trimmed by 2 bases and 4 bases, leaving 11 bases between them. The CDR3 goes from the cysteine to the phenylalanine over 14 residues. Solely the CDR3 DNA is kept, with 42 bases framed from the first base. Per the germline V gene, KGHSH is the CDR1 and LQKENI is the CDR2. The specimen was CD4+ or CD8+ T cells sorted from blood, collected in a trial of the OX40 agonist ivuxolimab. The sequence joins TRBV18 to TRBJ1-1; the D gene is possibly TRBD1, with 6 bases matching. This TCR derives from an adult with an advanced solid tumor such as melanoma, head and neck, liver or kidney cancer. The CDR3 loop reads CASSPGGRGTEAFF. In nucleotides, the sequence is TGTGCCAGCTCACCAGGGGGCCGAGGCACTGAAGCTTTCTTT.